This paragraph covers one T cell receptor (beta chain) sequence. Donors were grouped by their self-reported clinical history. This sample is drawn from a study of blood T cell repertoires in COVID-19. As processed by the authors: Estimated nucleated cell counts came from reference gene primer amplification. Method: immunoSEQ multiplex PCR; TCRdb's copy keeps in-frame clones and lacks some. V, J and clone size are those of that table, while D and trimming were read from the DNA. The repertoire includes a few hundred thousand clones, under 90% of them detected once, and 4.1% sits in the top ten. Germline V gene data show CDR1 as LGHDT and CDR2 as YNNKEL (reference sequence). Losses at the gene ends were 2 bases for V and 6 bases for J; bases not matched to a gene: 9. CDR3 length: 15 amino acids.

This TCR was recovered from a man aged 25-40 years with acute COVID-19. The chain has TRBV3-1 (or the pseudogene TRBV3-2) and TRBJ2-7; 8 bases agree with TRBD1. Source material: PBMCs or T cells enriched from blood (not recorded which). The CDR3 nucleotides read TGTGCCAGCAGCCAAAAAGGACAGGGTTTCTCCGAGCAGTACGTC. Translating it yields CASSQKGQGFSEQYV.